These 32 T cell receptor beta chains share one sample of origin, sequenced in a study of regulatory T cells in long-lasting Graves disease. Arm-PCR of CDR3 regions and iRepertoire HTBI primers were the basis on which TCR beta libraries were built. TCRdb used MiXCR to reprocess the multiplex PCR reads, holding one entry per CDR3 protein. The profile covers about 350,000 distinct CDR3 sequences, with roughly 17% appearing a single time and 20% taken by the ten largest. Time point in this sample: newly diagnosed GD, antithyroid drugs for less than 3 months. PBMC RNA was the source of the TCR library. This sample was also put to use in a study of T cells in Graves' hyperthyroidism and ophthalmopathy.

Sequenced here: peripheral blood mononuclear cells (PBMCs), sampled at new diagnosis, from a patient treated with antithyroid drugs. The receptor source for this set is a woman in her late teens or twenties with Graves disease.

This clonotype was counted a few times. The CDR3, as DNA: TGTGCCAGCAGCTTAGCTGCGACACCCGAGATTAGGGGTGAGCAGTACTTC. Amino acids: CASSLAATPEIRGEQYF. The V and J genes are TRBV7-9 and TRBJ2-7, with D perhaps TRBD1 (5 bases). Germline V gene data show CDR1 as SEHNR and CDR2 as FQNEAQ (reference sequence). V lost 0 bases and J 7 bases, leaving 22 bases between the germline ends. CDR3 length equals 17 residues.

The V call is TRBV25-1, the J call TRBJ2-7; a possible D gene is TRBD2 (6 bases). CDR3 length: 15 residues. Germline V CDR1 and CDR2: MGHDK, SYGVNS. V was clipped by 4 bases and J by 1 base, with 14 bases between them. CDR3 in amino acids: CASSGHPGGSYEQYF. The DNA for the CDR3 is TGTGCCAGCAGTGGGCACCCTGGGGGGTCCTACGAGCAGTACTTC.

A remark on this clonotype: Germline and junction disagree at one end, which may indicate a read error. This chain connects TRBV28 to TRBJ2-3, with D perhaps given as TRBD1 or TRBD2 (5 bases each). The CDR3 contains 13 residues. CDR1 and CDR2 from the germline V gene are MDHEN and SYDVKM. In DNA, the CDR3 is TGTGCCAGCCGGGACCGCTGCACAGATATGCAGTATTTT. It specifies CASRDRCTDMQYF.

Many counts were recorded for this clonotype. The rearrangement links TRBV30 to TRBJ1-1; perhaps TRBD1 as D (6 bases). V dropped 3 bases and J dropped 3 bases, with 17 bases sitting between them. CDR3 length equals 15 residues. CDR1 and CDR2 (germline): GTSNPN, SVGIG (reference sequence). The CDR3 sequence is CAWSYIRRGYTEAFF. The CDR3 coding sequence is TGTGCCTGGAGCTACATCCGCAGGGGTTACACTGAAGCTTTCTTT. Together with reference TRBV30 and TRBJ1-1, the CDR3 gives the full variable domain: SQTIHQWPATLVQPVGSPLSLECTVEGTSNPNLYWYRQAAGRGLQLLFYSVGIGQISSEVPQNLSASRPQDRQFILSSKKLLLSDSGFYLCAWSYIRRGYTEAFFGQGTRLTVV.

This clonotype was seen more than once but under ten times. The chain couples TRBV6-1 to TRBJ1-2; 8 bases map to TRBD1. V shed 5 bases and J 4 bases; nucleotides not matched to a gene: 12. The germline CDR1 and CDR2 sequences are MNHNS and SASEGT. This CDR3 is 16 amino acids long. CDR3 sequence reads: CASSPWDQGAIYGYTF. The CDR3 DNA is TGTGCCAGCAGTCCTTGGGACCAGGGGGCCATCTATGGCTACACCTTC.

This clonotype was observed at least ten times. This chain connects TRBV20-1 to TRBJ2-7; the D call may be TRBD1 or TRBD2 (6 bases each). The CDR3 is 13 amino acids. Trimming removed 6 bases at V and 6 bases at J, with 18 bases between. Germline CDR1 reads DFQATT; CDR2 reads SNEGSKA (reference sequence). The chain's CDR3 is CSANTGGRGEQYF. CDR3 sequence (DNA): TGCAGTGCCAATACTGGGGGGCGGGGCGAGCAGTACTTC.

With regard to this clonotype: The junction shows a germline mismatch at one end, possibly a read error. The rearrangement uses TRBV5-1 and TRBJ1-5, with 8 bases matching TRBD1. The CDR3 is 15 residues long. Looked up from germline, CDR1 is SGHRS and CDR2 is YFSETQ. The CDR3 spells CAGSLGQGSNQPQHF. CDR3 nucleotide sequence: TGCGCCGGCAGCTTAGGACAGGGCTCCAATCAGCCCCAGCATTTT. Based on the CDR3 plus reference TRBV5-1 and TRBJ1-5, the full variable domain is KAGVTQTPRYLIKTRGQQVTLSCSPISGHRSVSWYQQTPGQGLQFLFEYFSETQRNKGNFPGRFSGRQFSNSRSEMNVSTLELGDSALYLCAGSLGQGSNQPQHFGDGTRLSIL.

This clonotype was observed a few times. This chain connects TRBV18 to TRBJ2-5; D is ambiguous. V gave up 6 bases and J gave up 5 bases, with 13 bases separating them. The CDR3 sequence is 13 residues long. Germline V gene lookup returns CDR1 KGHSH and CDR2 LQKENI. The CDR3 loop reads CASSQDGGETQYF. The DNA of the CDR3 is TGTGCCAGCTCCCAAGACGGTGGGGAGACCCAGTACTTC.

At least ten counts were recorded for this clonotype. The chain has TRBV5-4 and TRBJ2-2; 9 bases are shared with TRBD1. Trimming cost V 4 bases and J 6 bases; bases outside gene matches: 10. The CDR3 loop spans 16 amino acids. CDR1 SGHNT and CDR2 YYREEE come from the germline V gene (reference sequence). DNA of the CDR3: TGTGCCAGCAGCACTGGACAGGGGAAGCACGCCGGGGAGCTGTTTTTT. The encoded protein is CASSTGQGKHAGELFF.

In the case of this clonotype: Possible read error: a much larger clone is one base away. The CDR3 loop reads CASRWTGLHGTEAFF. Written as DNA, the CDR3 is TGTGCCAGCAGATGGACAGGGTTACATGGGACTGAAGCTTTCTTT. This sequence joins TRBV6-1 and TRBJ1-1, with TRBD1 matching over 8 bases. V trimming: 6 bases; J trimming: 5 bases; junction bases outside the gene matches: 11. There are 15 residues in the CDR3. The germline CDR1 and CDR2 sequences are MNHNS and SASEGT.

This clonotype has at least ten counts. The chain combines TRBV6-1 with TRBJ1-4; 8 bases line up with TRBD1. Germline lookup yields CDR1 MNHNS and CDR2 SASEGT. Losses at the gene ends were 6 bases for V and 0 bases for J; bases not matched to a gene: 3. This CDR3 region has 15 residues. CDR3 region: CASRGQAATNEKLFF. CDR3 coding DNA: TGTGCCAGCAGGGGACAGGCTGCAACTAATGAAAAACTGTTTTTT.

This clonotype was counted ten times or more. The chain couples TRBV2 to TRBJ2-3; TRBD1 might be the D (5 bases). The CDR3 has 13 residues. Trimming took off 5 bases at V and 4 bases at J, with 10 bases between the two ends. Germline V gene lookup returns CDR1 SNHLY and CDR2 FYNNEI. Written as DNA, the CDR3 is TGTGCCAGCAGTCCCCAGGGTCCAGATACGCAGTATTTT. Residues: CASSPQGPDTQYF.

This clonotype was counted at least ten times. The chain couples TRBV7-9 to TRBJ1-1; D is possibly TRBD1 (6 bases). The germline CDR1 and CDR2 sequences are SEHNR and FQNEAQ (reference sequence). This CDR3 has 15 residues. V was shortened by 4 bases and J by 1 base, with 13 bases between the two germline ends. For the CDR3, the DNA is TGTGCCAGCAGCTCCTTCCGGGGGGCGAACACTGAAGCTTTCTTT. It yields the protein CASSSFRGANTEAFF.

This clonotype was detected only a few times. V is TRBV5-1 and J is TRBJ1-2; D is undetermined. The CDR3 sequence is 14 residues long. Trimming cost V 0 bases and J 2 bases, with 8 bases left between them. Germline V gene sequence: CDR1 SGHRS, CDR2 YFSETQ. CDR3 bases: TGCGCCAGCAGCTTGGATCTGGGAAACTATGGCTACACCTTC. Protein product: CASSLDLGNYGYTF.

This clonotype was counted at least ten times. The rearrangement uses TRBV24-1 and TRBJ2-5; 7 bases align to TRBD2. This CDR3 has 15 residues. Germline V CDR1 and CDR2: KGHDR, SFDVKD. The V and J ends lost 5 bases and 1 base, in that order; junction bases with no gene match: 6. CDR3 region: CATSAPTSFQETQYF. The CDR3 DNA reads TGTGCCACCAGTGCCCCGACTAGCTTCCAAGAGACCCAGTACTTC.

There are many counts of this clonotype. The CDR3 loop reads CASSIGTRAYEQYF. The CDR3 DNA follows: TGTGCCAGCAGCATCGGGACTAGAGCCTACGAGCAGTACTTC. This chain connects TRBV2 to TRBJ2-7; 8 nucleotides match TRBD2. Trimming took 6 bases from V and 2 from J; bases not matched to a gene: 6. There are 14 residues in the CDR3. Germline V gene data show CDR1 as SNHLY and CDR2 as FYNNEI.

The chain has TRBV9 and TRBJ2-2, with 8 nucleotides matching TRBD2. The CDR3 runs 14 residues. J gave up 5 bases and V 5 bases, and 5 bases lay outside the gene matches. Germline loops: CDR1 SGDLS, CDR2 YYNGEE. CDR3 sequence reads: CASRAGEETGELFF. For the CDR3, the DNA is TGTGCCAGCAGAGCGGGGGAGGAGACCGGGGAGCTGTTTTTT.

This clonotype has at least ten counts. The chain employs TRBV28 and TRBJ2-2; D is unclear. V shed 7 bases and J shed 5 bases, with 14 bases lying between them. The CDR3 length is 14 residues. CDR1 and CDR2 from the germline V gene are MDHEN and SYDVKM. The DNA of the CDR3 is TGTGCCAGCAAGGGCCCCCTAGAAACCGGGGAGCTGTTTTTT. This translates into CASKGPLETGELFF.

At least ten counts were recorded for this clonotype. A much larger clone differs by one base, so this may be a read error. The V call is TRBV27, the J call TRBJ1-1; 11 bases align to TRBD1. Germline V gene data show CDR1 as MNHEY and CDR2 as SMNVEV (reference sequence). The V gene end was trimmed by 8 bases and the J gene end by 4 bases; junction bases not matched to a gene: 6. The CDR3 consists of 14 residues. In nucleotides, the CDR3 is TGTGCCAGCGCCCCCGGGACAGGGGGCACTGAAGCTTTCTTT. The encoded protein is CASAPGTGGTEAFF.

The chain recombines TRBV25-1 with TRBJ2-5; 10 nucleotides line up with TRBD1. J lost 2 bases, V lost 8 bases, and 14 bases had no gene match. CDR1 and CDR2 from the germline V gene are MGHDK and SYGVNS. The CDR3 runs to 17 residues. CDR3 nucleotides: TGTGCCAGCCAAGATCTAAACCCGGGACAGGGGCAAGAGACCCAGTACTTC. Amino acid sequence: CASQDLNPGQGQETQYF.

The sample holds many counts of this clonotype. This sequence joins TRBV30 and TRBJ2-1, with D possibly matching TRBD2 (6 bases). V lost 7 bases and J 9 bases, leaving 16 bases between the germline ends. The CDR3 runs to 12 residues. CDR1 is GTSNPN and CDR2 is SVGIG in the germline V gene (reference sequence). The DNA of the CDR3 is TGTGCCTTATTTTGGCAGGAGGGTGAGCAGTTCTTC. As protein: CALFWQEGEQFF.

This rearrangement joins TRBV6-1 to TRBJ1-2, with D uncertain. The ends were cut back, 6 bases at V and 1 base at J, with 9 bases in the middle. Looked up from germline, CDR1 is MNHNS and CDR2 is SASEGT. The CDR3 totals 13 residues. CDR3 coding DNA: TGTGCCAGCAGCGGGATTTATAACTATGGCTACACCTTC. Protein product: CASSGIYNYGYTF.

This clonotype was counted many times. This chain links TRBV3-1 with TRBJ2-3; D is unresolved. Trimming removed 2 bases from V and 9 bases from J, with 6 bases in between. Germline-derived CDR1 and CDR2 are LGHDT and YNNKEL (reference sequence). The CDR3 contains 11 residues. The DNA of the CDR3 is TGTGCCAGCAGCCAAACGGAGACGCAGTATTTT. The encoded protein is CASSQTETQYF.

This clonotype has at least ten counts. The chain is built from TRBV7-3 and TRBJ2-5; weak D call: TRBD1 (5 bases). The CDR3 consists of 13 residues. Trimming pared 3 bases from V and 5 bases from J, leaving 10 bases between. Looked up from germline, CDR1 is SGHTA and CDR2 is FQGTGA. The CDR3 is CASSLDTTETQYF. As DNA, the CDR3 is TGTGCCAGCAGCTTGGACACTACGGAGACCCAGTACTTC.

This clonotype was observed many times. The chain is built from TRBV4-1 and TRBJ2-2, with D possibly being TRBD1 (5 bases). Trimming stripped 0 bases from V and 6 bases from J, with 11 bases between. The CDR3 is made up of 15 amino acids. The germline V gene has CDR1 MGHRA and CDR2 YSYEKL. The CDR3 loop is CASSQDSGIPGELFF. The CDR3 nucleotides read TGCGCCAGCAGCCAAGATTCAGGGATACCCGGGGAGCTGTTTTTT.

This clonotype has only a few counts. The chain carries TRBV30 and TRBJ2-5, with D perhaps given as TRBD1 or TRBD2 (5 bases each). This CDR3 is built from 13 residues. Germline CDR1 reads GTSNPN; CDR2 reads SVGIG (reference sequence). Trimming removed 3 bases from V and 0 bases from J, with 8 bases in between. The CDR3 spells CAWSRDHQETQYF. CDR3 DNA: TGTGCCTGGAGCCGGGACCACCAAGAGACCCAGTACTTC.

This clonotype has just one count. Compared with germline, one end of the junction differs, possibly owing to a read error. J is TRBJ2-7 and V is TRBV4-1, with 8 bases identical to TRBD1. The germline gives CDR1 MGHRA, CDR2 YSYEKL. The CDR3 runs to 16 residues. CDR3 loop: CASSPIDRGMTYEQYF. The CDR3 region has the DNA TGCGCTAGCAGCCCCATAGACAGGGGTATGACCTACGAGCAGTACTTC.

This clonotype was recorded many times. The DNA of the CDR3 is TGTGCCAGCAGCTTAGGAGTGGGGAACACTGAAGCTTTCTTT. It is translated as CASSLGVGNTEAFF. The gene calls are TRBV7-9 and TRBJ1-1; the D is unclear. Trimming removed 1 base at V and 1 base at J, with 7 bases between. The CDR3 is 14 residues long. Looked up from germline, CDR1 is SEHNR and CDR2 is FQNEAQ (reference sequence).

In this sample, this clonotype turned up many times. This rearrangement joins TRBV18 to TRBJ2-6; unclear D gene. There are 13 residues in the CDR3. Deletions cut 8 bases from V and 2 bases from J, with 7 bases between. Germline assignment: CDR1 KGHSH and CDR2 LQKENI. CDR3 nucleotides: TGTGCCAGCATCCAGACTGGGGCCAACGTCCTGACTTTC. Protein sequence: CASIQTGANVLTF.

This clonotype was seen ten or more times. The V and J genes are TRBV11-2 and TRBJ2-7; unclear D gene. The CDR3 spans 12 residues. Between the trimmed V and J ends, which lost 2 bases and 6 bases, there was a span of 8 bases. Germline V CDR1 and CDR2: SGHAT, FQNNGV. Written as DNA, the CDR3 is TGTGCCAGCAGCTTATCCCGGAGCGAGCAGTACTTC. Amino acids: CASSLSRSEQYF.

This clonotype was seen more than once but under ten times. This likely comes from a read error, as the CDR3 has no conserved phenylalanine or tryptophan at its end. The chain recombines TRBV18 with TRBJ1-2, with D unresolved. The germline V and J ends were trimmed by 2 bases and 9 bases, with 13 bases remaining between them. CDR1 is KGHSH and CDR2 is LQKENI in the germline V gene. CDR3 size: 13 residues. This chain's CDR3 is CASSPSEVRSYTL. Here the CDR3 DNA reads TGTGCCAGCTCACCATCGGAGGTAAGGAGCTACACCTTG.

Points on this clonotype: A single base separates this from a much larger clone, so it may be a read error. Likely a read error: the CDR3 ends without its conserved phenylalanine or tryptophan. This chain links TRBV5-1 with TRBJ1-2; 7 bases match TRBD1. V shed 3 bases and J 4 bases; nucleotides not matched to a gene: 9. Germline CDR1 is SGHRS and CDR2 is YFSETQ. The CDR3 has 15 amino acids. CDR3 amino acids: CASSSGQVVGYGYTL. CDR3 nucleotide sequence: TGCGCCAGCAGCTCCGGACAGGTCGTTGGCTATGGCTACACCTTA.